The clone carrying this TCR beta chain was seen a few times. These data come from a study of blood T cells in healthy people across ages. CDR3 length: 14 residues. Deletions cut 5 bases from V and 3 bases from J, with 14 bases between. Germline V gives CDR1 SGHTA, CDR2 FQGNSA. Together with a sample-barcoded 5' primer, a J-beta primer mix was included in a second PCR lasting roughly 6 to 12 cycles. TCRdb reanalysed the 5' RACE reads using MiXCR and keeps one entry per CDR3 protein. The repertoire holds 1.5 million or so distinct CDR3 sequences, with approximately 40% as singletons. The chain has TRBV7-2 and TRBJ2-7, with D perhaps TRBD2 (5 bases). This clonotype was sampled from a woman in her late teens or twenties in good health. Material for sequencing was blood. The CDR3 protein is CASSRGPGYYEQYF. The DNA for the CDR3 is TGTGCCAGCAGCCGAGGGCCGGGCTACTACGAGCAGTACTTC. The full variable domain, with the rest looked up from reference TRBV7-2 and TRBJ2-7, is GAGVSQSPSNKVTEKGKDVELRCDPISGHTALYWYRQSLGQGLEFLIYFQGNSAPDKSGLPSDRFSAERTGGSVSTLTIQRTQQEDSAVYLCASSRGPGYYEQYFGPGTRLTVT.